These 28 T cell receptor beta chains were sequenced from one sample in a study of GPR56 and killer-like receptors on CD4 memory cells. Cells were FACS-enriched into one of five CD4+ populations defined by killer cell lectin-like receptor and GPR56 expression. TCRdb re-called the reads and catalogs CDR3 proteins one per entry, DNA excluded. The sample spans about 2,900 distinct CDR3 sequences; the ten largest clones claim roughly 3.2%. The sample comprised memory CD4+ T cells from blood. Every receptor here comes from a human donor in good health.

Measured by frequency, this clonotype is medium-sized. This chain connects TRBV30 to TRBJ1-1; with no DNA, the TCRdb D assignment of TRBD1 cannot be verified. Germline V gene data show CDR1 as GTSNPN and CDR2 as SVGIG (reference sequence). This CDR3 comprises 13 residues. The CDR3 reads CASQGTQGTEAFF.

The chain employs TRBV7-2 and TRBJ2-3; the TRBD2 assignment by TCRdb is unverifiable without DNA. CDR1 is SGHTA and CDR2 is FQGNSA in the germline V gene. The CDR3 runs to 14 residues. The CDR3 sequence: CASSASGGPDTQYF.

This CDR3 is CASTSPGRTGSQETQYF. The V call is TRBV6-6, the J call TRBJ2-5; TCRdb's D gene call, TRBD1, goes unchecked for lack of DNA. This CDR3 region has 17 residues. Germline assignment: CDR1 MNHNY and CDR2 SVGAGI (reference sequence).

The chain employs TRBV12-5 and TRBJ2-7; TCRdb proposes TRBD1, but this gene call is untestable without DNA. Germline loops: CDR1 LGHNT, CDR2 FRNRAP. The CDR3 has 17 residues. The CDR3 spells CASGLSTGGTGGDEQYF. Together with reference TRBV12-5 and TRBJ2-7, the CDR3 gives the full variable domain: DARVTQTPRHKVTEMGQEVTMRCQPILGHNTVFWYRQTMMQGLELLAYFRNRAPLDDSGMPKDRFSAEMPDATLATLKIQPSEPRDSAVYFCASGLSTGGTGGDEQYFGPGTRLTVT.

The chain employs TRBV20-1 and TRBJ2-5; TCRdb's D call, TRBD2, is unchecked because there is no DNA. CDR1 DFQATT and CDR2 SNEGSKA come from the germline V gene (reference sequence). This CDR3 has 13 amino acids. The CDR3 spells CSARRPEGGAQYF.

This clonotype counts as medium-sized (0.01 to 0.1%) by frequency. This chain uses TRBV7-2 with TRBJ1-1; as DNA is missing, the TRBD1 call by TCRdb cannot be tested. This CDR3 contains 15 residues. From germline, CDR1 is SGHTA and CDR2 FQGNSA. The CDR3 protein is CASSLSGTGRLEAFF.

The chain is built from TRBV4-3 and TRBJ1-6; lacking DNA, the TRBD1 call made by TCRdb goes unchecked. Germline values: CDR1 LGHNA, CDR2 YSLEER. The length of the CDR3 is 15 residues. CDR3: CASSQKTNRGTPLHF.

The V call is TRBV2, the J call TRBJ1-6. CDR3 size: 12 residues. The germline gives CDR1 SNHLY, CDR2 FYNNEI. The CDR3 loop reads CASSDSNSPLHF.

The CDR3 here is CSVEGLAGAYEQYF. The chain joins TRBV29-1 to TRBJ2-7; as DNA is missing, the TRBD2 call by TCRdb cannot be tested. The CDR3 is made up of 14 amino acids. The germline V gene encodes CDR1 SQVTM and CDR2 ANQGSEA.

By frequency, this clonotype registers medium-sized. This CDR3 is CASSTDSFIGELFF. The rearrangement links TRBV5-4 to TRBJ2-2; TCRdb reports TRBD1, a call that lacks DNA to check it against. The CDR3 has 14 residues. The germline V gene encodes CDR1 SGHNT and CDR2 YYREEE (reference sequence).

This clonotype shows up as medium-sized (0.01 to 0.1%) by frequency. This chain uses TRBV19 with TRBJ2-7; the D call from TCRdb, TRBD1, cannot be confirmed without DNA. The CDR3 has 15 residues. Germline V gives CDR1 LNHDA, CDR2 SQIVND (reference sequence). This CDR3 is CASSDQGASSYEQYF.

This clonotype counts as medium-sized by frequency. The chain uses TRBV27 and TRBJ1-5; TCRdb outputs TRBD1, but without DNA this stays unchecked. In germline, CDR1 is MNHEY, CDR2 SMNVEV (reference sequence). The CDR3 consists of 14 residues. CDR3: CASSPTGGGQPQHF.

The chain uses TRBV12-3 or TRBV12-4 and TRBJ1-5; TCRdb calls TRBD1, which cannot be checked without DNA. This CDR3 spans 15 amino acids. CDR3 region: CASSAGTGFTQPQHF.

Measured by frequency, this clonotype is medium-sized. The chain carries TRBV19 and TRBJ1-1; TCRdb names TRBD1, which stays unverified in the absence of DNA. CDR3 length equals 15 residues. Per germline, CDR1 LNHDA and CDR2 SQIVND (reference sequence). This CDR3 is CASSLDRGMDTEAFF.

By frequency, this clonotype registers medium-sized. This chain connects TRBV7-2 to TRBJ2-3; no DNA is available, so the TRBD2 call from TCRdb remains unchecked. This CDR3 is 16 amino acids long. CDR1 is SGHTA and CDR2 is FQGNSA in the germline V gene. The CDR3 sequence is CASRRKLAGVTDTQYF.

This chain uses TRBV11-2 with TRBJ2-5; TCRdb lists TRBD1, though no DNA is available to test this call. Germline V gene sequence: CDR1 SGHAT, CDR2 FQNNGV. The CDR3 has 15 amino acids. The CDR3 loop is CASSLEPGRIETQYF.

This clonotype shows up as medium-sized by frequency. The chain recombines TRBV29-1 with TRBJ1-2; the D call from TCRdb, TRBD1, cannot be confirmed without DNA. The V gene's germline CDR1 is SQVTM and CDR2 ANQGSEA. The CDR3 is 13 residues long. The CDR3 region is CSVRPWTGDGYTF.

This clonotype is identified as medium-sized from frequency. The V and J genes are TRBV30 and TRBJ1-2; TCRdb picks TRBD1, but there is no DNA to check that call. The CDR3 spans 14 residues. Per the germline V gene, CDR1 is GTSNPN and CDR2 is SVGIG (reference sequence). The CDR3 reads CAWSVPVRVYGYTF. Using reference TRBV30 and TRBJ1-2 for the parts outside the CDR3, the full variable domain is SQTIHQWPATLVQPVGSPLSLECTVEGTSNPNLYWYRQAAGRGLQLLFYSVGIGQISSEVPQNLSASRPQDRQFILSSKKLLLSDSGFYLCAWSVPVRVYGYTFGSGTRLTVV.

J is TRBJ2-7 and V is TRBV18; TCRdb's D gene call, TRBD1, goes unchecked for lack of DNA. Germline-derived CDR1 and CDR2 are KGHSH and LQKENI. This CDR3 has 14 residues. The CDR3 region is CASSPPGQGYEQYF. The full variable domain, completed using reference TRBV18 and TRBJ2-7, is NAGVMQNPRHLVRRRGQEARLRCSPMKGHSHVYWYRQLPEEGLKFMVYLQKENIIDESGMPKERFSAEFPKEGPSILRIQQVVRGDSAAYFCASSPPGQGYEQYFGPGTRLTVT.

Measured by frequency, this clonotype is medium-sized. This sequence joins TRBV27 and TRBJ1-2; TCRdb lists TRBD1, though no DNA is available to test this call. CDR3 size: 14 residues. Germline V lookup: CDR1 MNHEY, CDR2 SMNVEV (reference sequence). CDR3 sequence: CASSLSGQGYGYTF.

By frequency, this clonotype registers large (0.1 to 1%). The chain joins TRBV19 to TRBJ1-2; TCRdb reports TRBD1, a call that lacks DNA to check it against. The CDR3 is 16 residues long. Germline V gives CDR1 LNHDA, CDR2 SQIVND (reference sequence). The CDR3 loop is CASSRSPGVTNYGYTF.

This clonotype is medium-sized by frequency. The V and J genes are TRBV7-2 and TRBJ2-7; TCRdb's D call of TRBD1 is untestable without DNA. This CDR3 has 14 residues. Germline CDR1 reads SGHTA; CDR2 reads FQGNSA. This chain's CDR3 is CASSHPGQGYEQYF.

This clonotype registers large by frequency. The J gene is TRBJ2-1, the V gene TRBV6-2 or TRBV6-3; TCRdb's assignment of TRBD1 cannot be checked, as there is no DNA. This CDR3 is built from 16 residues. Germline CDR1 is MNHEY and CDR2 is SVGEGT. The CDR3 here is CASRNRDRGKDNEQFF.

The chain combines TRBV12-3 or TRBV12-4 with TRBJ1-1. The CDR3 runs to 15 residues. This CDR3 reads CASRRDGNMNTEAFF.

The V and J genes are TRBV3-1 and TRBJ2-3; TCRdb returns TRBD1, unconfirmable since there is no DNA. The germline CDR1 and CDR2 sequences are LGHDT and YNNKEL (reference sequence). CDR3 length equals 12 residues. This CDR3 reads CASSQGGRTQYF.

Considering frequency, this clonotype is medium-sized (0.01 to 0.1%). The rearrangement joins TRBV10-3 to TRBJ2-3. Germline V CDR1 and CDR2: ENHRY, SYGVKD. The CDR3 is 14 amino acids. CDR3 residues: CAISDPLRTDTQYF.

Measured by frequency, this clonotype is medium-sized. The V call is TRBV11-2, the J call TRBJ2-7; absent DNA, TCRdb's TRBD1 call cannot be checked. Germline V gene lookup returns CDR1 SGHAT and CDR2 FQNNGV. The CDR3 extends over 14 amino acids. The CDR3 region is CASSHGGGTYEQYF.

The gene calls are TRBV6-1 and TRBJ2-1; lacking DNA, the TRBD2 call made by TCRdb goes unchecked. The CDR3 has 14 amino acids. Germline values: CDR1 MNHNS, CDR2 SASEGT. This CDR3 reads CASSPGLAREEQFF.